The 14 T cell receptor beta chains listed next were all sequenced from one sample in a study of T cells after yellow fever vaccination. TCRdb recomputed calls from the 5' RACE reads with MiXCR, one row per CDR3 protein. The table shows roughly 320,000 distinct CDR3 sequences, with about 10% occurring only once. The sequencing used CD4+ T cells sorted from PBMCs, collected 45 days after the yellow fever booster vaccination. The receptors shown here come from a man younger than 30 who received the YFV17D yellow fever vaccine.

A note on this clonotype: An end of the junction does not agree with germline; a read error may underlie this. This rearrangement joins TRBV7-2 to TRBJ2-1; D not certain. The CDR3 length is 12 residues. Germline V lookup: CDR1 SGHTA, CDR2 FQGNSA. CDR3 nucleotides: TGTGCCAGCAGCTTAGGGTTCTATGAGCTGTTCTTC. It encodes CASSLGFYELFF. Filled out from reference TRBV7-2 and TRBJ2-1, the complete variable domain reads GAGVSQSPSNKVTEKGKDVELRCDPISGHTALYWYRQSLGQGLEFLIYFQGNSAPDKSGLPSDRFSAERTGGSVSTLTIQRTQQEDSAVYLCASSLGFYELFFGPGTRLTVL.

This rearrangement joins TRBV28 to TRBJ2-2, with D uncertain. V lost 3 bases and J lost 5, with 10 bases in between. Germline values: CDR1 MDHEN, CDR2 SYDVKM. There are 14 residues in the CDR3. CDR3 in DNA: TGTGCCAGCAGTTTCTTCTCCAGAACCGGGGAGCTGTTTTTT. The encoded protein is CASSFFSRTGELFF.

V and J are TRBV5-4 and TRBJ1-1; the D gene is possibly TRBD1 (5 bases). Germline V lookup: CDR1 SGHNT, CDR2 YYREEE (reference sequence). The CDR3 has 17 amino acids. Trimming pared 1 base from V and 7 bases from J, leaving 23 bases between. CDR3 in amino acids: CASSLKSGFGAGGEAFF. Here the CDR3 DNA reads TGTGCCAGCAGCTTGAAGAGCGGATTCGGGGCGGGGGGTGAAGCTTTCTTT.

The sample holds many counts of this clonotype. The genes are TRBV12-3 or TRBV12-4 and TRBJ2-7; 7 bases fit TRBD1. The length of the CDR3 is 14 residues. The trim removed 5 bases at V and 3 bases at J, leaving 7 bases unmatched. CDR3 DNA sequence: TGTGCCAGCAGTCCGACAGGGTTTGGCTACGAGCAGTACTTC. Its protein product is CASSPTGFGYEQYF.

The genes are TRBV18 and TRBJ2-7; 8 bases match TRBD1. This CDR3 has 13 amino acids. V lost 5 bases and J lost 1; bases outside the gene matches: 1. In germline, CDR1 is KGHSH, CDR2 LQKENI. Here the CDR3 reads CASSWTGSYEQYV. CDR3 DNA: TGTGCCAGCTCATGGACAGGGTCCTACGAGCAGTACGTC.

The chain couples TRBV12-3 or TRBV12-4 to TRBJ1-1; no clear D gene. Trimming cost V 6 bases and J 3 bases, with 11 bases left between them. This CDR3 spans 13 amino acids. The CDR3 DNA reads TGTGCCAGCAGAAAGTCACGAGACACTGAAGCTTTCTTT. Translated, it gives CASRKSRDTEAFF.

This clonotype was picked up many times. This rearrangement joins TRBV27 to TRBJ2-1, with D possibly TRBD1 on 6 matching bases. Looked up from germline, CDR1 is MNHEY and CDR2 is SMNVEV (reference sequence). The CDR3 totals 16 residues. V was shortened by 1 base and J by 4 bases, with 14 bases between the two germline ends. The CDR3 reads CASSLWSGQRYNEQFF. The DNA for the CDR3 is TGTGCCAGCAGTTTATGGAGTGGACAGAGGTACAATGAGCAGTTCTTC.

The sample holds a few counts of this clonotype. The chain employs TRBV5-1 and TRBJ1-1; perhaps TRBD1 as D (5 bases). Trimming shortened V by 0 bases and J by 1 base, and 10 bases separated the two germline ends. This CDR3 comprises 15 residues. Germline CDR1 and CDR2: SGHRS and YFSETQ. The CDR3 DNA follows: TGCGCCAGCAGCTTGGCCCCGGACACGAACACTGAAGCTTTCTTT. Protein product: CASSLAPDTNTEAFF. Full variable domain (missing parts from reference TRBV5-1 and TRBJ1-1): KAGVTQTPRYLIKTRGQQVTLSCSPISGHRSVSWYQQTPGQGLQFLFEYFSETQRNKGNFPGRFSGRQFSNSRSEMNVSTLELGDSALYLCASSLAPDTNTEAFFGQGTRLTVV.

The table lists this clonotype with a few counts. The rearrangement joins TRBV24-1 to TRBJ2-6, with D hard to call. V lost 6 bases and J 1 base, leaving 3 bases between the germline ends. Germline CDR1 reads KGHDR; CDR2 reads SFDVKD. This CDR3 is built from 13 residues. The CDR3 DNA reads as TGTGCCACCAGTCAATCTGGGGCCAACGTCCTGACTTTC. Amino acids: CATSQSGANVLTF.

Only a few counts were recorded for this clonotype. The chain couples TRBV24-1 to TRBJ2-1; 8 nucleotides align to TRBD2. CDR3 length: 16 amino acids. V lost 4 bases, J lost 2 bases, and 6 bases stayed unmatched. The germline gives CDR1 KGHDR, CDR2 SFDVKD. The CDR3 sequence: CATSDPSGRTYNEQFF. CDR3 coding DNA: TGTGCCACCAGTGACCCTAGCGGGCGGACCTACAATGAGCAGTTCTTC.

This clonotype was seen at least ten times. The V call is TRBV6-5, the J call TRBJ2-7, with D perhaps TRBD2 (6 bases). The germline V gene encodes CDR1 MNHEY and CDR2 SVGAGI. The CDR3 is 13 amino acids. V was pared by 3 bases and J by 4 bases, with 10 bases between. This chain's CDR3 is CASSYSRGYEQYF. CDR3 nucleotide sequence: TGTGCCAGCAGTTATAGCCGGGGGTACGAGCAGTACTTC.

The sample holds a few counts of this clonotype. The chain recombines TRBV3-1 with TRBJ2-5; D is undetermined. V lost 4 bases and J lost 4, with 10 bases in between. This CDR3 region has 13 residues. In germline, CDR1 is LGHDT, CDR2 YNNKEL (reference sequence). The CDR3 here is CASSPGRLETQYF. CDR3 nucleotides: TGTGCCAGCAGCCCCGGGCGTTTAGAGACCCAGTACTTC.

The chain has TRBV6-6 and TRBJ1-5, with TRBD1 matching over 9 bases. Losses at the gene ends were 6 bases for V and 1 base for J; bases not matched to a gene: 4. Germline V gene data show CDR1 as MNHNY and CDR2 as SVGAGI (reference sequence). This CDR3 is built from 15 residues. The CDR3 loop reads CASRPGQGSNQPQHF. The CDR3 nucleotides are TGTGCCAGCAGACCGGGACAGGGAAGCAATCAGCCCCAGCATTTT.

This clonotype was recorded many times. The gene calls are TRBV5-1 and TRBJ1-1; TRBD1 agrees at 7 bases. This CDR3 contains 13 residues. From germline, CDR1 is SGHRS and CDR2 YFSETQ. Losses at the gene ends were 3 bases for V and 3 bases for J; bases not matched to a gene: 2. CDR3 coding DNA: TGCGCCAGCAGCTACACAGGGGACACTGAAGCTTTCTTT. Translated, it gives CASSYTGDTEAFF.